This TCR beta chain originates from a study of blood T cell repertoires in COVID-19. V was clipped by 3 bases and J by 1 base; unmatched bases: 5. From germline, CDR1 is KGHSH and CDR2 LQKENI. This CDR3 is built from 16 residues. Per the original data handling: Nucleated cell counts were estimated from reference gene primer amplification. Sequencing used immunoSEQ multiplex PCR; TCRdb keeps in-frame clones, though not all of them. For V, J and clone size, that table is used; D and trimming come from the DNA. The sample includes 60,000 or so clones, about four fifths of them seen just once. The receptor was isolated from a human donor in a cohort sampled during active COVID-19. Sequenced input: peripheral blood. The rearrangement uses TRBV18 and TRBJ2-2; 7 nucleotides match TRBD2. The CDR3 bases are TGTGCCAGCTCACCTAACGGGGGGAAGAACACCGGGGAGCTGTTTTTT. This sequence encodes CASSPNGGKNTGELFF. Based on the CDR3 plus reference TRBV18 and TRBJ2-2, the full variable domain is NAGVMQNPRHLVRRRGQEARLRCSPMKGHSHVYWYRQLPEEGLKFMVYLQKENIIDESGMPKERFSAEFPKEGPSILRIQQVVRGDSAAYFCASSPNGGKNTGELFFGEGSRLTVL.